Listed here are 8 T cell receptor beta chains from one sample, sequenced in a study of cytomegalovirus exposure and HLA in healthy donors. This PCR relied on a set of 60 Vbeta primers and 13 Jbeta primers. The data were produced by immunoSEQ multiplex PCR, yet TCRdb's version contains in-frame clones alone and is incomplete. The sample comprises 150,000 to 250,000 clones, roughly 78% of which are singletons, and about 4.6% rests with the top ten. The sample consisted of PBMCs. The receptors stem from a woman aged 25 to 39 in good health and CMV-seropositive.

The rearrangement links TRBV7-9 to TRBJ2-2; 13 positions match TRBD2. This CDR3 has 19 residues. V gave up 3 bases and J gave up 5 bases; unmatched junction bases: 12. Germline V gene lookup returns CDR1 SEHNR and CDR2 FQNEAQ (reference sequence). CDR3 DNA sequence: TGTGCCAGCAGCTTGAGGGGACTAGCGGGGCGACGAGGTACCGGGGAGCTGTTTTTT. Protein: CASSLRGLAGRRGTGELFF.

The gene calls are TRBV6-5 and TRBJ2-7, with 8 bases aligning to TRBD1. The trim removed 6 bases at V and 2 bases at J, leaving 6 bases unmatched. Germline CDR1 is MNHEY and CDR2 is SVGAGI. This CDR3 contains 14 residues. The CDR3 region is CASRRGQGTYEQYF. The CDR3 DNA is TGTGCCAGCAGGAGAGGACAGGGAACCTACGAGCAGTACTTC.

The rearrangement uses TRBV5-6 and TRBJ2-7, with 10 positions matching TRBD2. J was trimmed by 5 bases and V by 3 bases; bases with no gene match: 8. This CDR3 spans 15 amino acids. Germline V gene sequence: CDR1 SGHDT, CDR2 YYEEEE. The CDR3 nucleotides read TGTGCCAGCAGCTCCTCCCCTAGCGGGAGTCACGAGCAGTACTTC. Protein sequence: CASSSSPSGSHEQYF.

The rearrangement joins TRBV9 to TRBJ2-3; 9 bases line up with TRBD2. Germline V gene lookup returns CDR1 SGDLS and CDR2 YYNGEE. This CDR3 has 15 amino acids. V was clipped by 5 bases and J by 0 bases; unmatched bases: 4. DNA of the CDR3: TGTGCCAGCAGTTCTAGCGGGGCCAGCACAGATACGCAGTATTTT. Its protein is CASSSSGASTDTQYF.

This clone was found a few times. The CDR3 loop reads CASSNQGLGETQYF. In DNA form, the CDR3 reads TGCGCCAGCAGCAATCAGGGGTTAGGGGAGACCCAGTACTTC. The chain recombines TRBV5-1 with TRBJ2-5; D perhaps matches TRBD1 (6 bases). The CDR3 runs to 14 residues. V lost 4 bases to trimming and J lost 5 bases, with 15 bases between them. The germline V gene encodes CDR1 SGHRS and CDR2 YFSETQ.

The rearrangement links TRBV6-4 to TRBJ1-6; a weak D match, TRBD1 (5 bases). The germline CDR1 and CDR2 sequences are MRHNA and SNTAGT. The CDR3 is made up of 14 amino acids. V was trimmed by 6 bases and J by 11 bases, leaving 17 bases between them. DNA of the CDR3: TGTGCCAGCAGAGAACAGGCCGCGGCGGCACCCCTCCACTTT. Translated, it gives CASREQAAAAPLHF.

This rearrangement joins TRBV5-1 to TRBJ1-1; 7 bases are shared with TRBD1. The CDR3 sequence is 15 residues long. After removal of 0 bases from V and 6 bases from J, the junction contained 8 bases not matched to a gene. In germline, CDR1 is SGHRS, CDR2 YFSETQ. Written as DNA, the CDR3 is TGCGCCAGCAGCTTGGTTTGGACAGGTCGCGCTGAAGCTTTCTTT. This sequence encodes CASSLVWTGRAEAFF.

The chain has TRBV13 and TRBJ2-1; tentative D call: TRBD1 (5 bases). Trimming shortened V by 4 bases and J by 8 bases, and 12 bases separated the two germline ends. The germline gives CDR1 PRHDT, CDR2 FYEKMQ (reference sequence). The CDR3 contains 13 residues. The CDR3 bases are TGTGCCAGCAGCTCTATCTCAGGGCATGAGCAGTTCTTC. It translates to CASSSISGHEQFF.